One sample yielded the 31 T cell receptor beta chains listed below, sequenced in a study of cytomegalovirus exposure and HLA in healthy donors (dated by TCRdb to the late 2010s). The receptor library was made with the immunoSEQ multiplex PCR assay. The multiplex PCR relied on a mix of 60 forward primers for TCR Vbeta segments and 13 reverse primers for TCR Jbeta segments. TCRdb mirrors the immuneACCESS table, restricted to in-frame sequences. Some clones are absent from its copies; in checked studies, under half trace to an unresolved V gene, and the reason for the others is unknown. Across this sample there are 150,000 to 200,000 clones, with 65% to 85% seen only once. The ten largest clones take up about 7.7% of the sample. What was sequenced was PBMCs. Source of these receptors: a woman in her 30s in good health and CMV-seropositive.

The DNA for the CDR3 is TGTGCCACCAGCAGAGGGCGGGGGGCCAGCTACGAGCAGTACTTC. Translation: CATSRGRGASYEQYF. The V and J genes are TRBV15 and TRBJ2-7; TRBD2 agrees at 8 bases. Losses at the gene ends were 1 base for V and 3 bases for J; bases not matched to a gene: 5. The CDR3 is 15 residues long. CDR1 is LNHNV and CDR2 is YYDKDF in the germline V gene (reference sequence).

The chain combines TRBV4-3 with TRBJ2-7, with TRBD1 matching 11 bases. The CDR3 loop spans 19 amino acids. The germline gives CDR1 LGHNA, CDR2 YSLEER. V was pared by 5 bases and J by 3 bases, with 18 bases of the junction left unmatched. The CDR3 sequence is CASSFRLGQGAKISYEQYF. Written as DNA, the CDR3 is TGCGCCAGCAGCTTCCGTCTTGGACAGGGGGCTAAGATTAGCTACGAGCAGTACTTC.

The chain combines TRBV5-1 with TRBJ1-1; a weak D match, TRBD1 (6 bases). Germline CDR1 reads SGHRS; CDR2 reads YFSETQ. This CDR3 is built from 14 residues. V gave up 2 bases and J gave up 2 bases, with 10 bases separating them. The CDR3 loop is CASSLTGPNTEAFF. CDR3 DNA sequence: TGCGCCAGCAGCTTAACAGGGCCCAACACTGAAGCTTTCTTT.

CDR3 protein: CATGGNTIYF. CDR3 nucleotides: TGTGCCACCGGGGGAAACACCATATATTTT. The chain couples TRBV6-6 to TRBJ1-3; D gene uncertain. CDR1 is MNHNY and CDR2 is SVGAGI in the germline V gene (reference sequence). The V gene lost 10 bases and the J gene lost 4 bases, with 5 bases spanning the gap. The CDR3 length is 10 residues.

The chain is built from TRBV7-2 and TRBJ2-5, with 8 bases identical to TRBD2. CDR1 SGHTA and CDR2 FQGNSA come from the germline V gene. Trimming took 0 bases from V and 2 from J; bases not matched to a gene: 8. The CDR3 runs to 17 residues. The CDR3 reads CASSLAFAGGFQETQYF. The CDR3 DNA is TGTGCCAGCAGCTTAGCGTTTGCGGGGGGCTTTCAAGAGACCCAGTACTTC.

This chain connects TRBV6-5 to TRBJ1-1; perhaps TRBD1 as D (5 bases). Trimming left V 9 bases short and J 5 bases short, with 13 bases between. The CDR3 covers 12 residues. Germline V CDR1 and CDR2: MNHEY, SVGAGI. The CDR3 here is CARRGGVTEAFF. The CDR3 DNA reads TGTGCCAGGCGGGGCGGGGTAACTGAAGCTTTCTTT.

The CDR3 bases are TGCGCCAGCAGCTCGAACGGCCCTAGCGGGGGTTGGGAGCAGTTCTTC. Amino acid sequence: CASSSNGPSGGWEQFF. The chain employs TRBV5-1 and TRBJ2-1; 10 bases line up with TRBD2. V gave up 3 bases and J gave up 10 bases; unmatched junction bases: 13. Germline CDR1 and CDR2: SGHRS and YFSETQ. The CDR3 sequence is 16 residues long.

This clone has a single count. The CDR3 nucleotides are TGTGCCAGCAGCGTTGGGGGCAGCACAGATACGCAGTATTTT. Amino acid sequence: CASSVGGSTDTQYF. The chain joins TRBV9 to TRBJ2-3; a weak D match, TRBD1 (6 bases). V lost 2 bases to trimming and J lost 0 bases, with 7 bases between them. CDR3 length: 14 amino acids. Germline V lookup: CDR1 SGDLS, CDR2 YYNGEE.

The chain has TRBV19 and TRBJ2-6, with TRBD1 matching over 8 bases. V was clipped by 4 bases and J by 0 bases; unmatched bases: 11. This CDR3 comprises 19 residues. CDR1 and CDR2 from the germline V gene are LNHDA and SQIVND (reference sequence). The CDR3, as DNA: TGTGCCAGTAGTACAGGACCGGGACAGGTTACCTCTGGGGCCAACGTCCTGACTTTC. Translation: CASSTGPGQVTSGANVLTF. Full variable domain (remainder filled in from reference TRBV19 and TRBJ2-6): DGGITQSPKYLFRKEGQNVTLSCEQNLNHDAMYWYRQDPGQGLRLIYYSQIVNDFQKGDIAEGYSVSREKKESFPLTVTSAQKNPTAFYLCASSTGPGQVTSGANVLTFGAGSRLTVL.

V and J are TRBV9 and TRBJ1-3; 12 bases agree with TRBD1. The CDR3 is made up of 20 amino acids. Germline lookup yields CDR1 SGDLS and CDR2 YYNGEE. V gave up 0 bases and J gave up 0 bases; unmatched junction bases: 10. CDR3 in DNA: TGTGCCAGCAGCGTAGTAGGGACAGGGGGCGGCCGGGACTCTGGAAACACCATATATTTT. It yields the protein CASSVVGTGGGRDSGNTIYF.

The sample holds one count of this clone. The CDR3 DNA sequence: TGTGCCATCAGTGAGTCGAAATTAAGGAGGCAGGGGTACACCGGGGAGCTGTTTTTT. Residues: CAISESKLRRQGYTGELFF. The chain links TRBV10-3 to TRBJ2-2; perhaps TRBD1 as D (6 bases). The germline gives CDR1 ENHRY, CDR2 SYGVKD. Trimming took 0 bases from V and 3 from J, leaving 20 bases between them. The CDR3 covers 19 residues.

A few counts support this clone. V and J are TRBV6-1 and TRBJ1-5, with 7 positions matching TRBD1. Germline assignment: CDR1 MNHNS and CDR2 SASEGT. V gave up 3 bases and J gave up 3 bases; unmatched junction bases: 5. The CDR3 spans 15 residues. CDR3 DNA: TGTGCCAGCAGTGAGTGGGGACAGCCCAATCAGCCCCAGCATTTT. Translated: CASSEWGQPNQPQHF.

V gene TRBV5-1 combines with J gene TRBJ2-7; 9 bases agree with TRBD1. The V gene's germline CDR1 is SGHRS and CDR2 YFSETQ. V lost 2 bases, J lost 6 bases, and 12 bases stayed unmatched. There are 16 residues in the CDR3. The DNA of the CDR3 is TGCGCCAGCAGCTTTTCCCCAAGACAGGGGGGCGGCGAGCAGTACTTC. This codes for CASSFSPRQGGGEQYF. Looking up the rest from reference TRBV5-1 and TRBJ2-7 gives the full variable domain: KAGVTQTPRYLIKTRGQQVTLSCSPISGHRSVSWYQQTPGQGLQFLFEYFSETQRNKGNFPGRFSGRQFSNSRSEMNVSTLELGDSALYLCASSFSPRQGGGEQYFGPGTRLTVT.

The J gene is TRBJ2-3, the V gene TRBV6-4, with 7 bases that match TRBD2. The CDR3 is made up of 18 amino acids. Looked up from germline, CDR1 is MRHNA and CDR2 is SNTAGT. Germline trimming cut 5 bases from V and 0 bases from J; bases unmatched to any gene: 14. The CDR3 DNA is TGTGCCAGCAGTAAAAAAGCCTTTGGGGGGGGGAGCACAGATACGCAGTATTTT. It translates to CASSKKAFGGGSTDTQYF.

V and J are TRBV15 and TRBJ2-5; 7 nucleotides match TRBD2. J was trimmed by 5 bases and V by 0 bases; bases with no gene match: 9. Germline V gives CDR1 LNHNV, CDR2 YYDKDF (reference sequence). This CDR3 contains 16 residues. The DNA of the CDR3 is TGTGCCACCAGCAGAGATATTGCCAGGGAGGGGGAGACCCAGTACTTC. Residues: CATSRDIAREGETQYF.

The V gene is TRBV11-2, the J gene TRBJ1-5; D is ambiguous. V lost 0 bases and J 7 bases, leaving 13 bases between the germline ends. CDR1 is SGHAT and CDR2 is FQNNGV in the germline V gene. The CDR3 extends over 15 amino acids. CDR3: CASSLDPSGWQPQHF. The CDR3 coding sequence is TGTGCCAGCAGCTTAGATCCGTCGGGATGGCAGCCCCAGCATTTT.

This clone was observed a single time. The chain uses TRBV2 and TRBJ1-1, with D tentatively TRBD1 (5 bases). CDR3 length: 14 amino acids. V was trimmed by 7 bases and J by 4 bases, leaving 16 bases between them. CDR1 is SNHLY, CDR2 FYNNEI, per germline. Here the CDR3 DNA reads TGTGCCAGCAAATCGGAGGGGTCGGGCACTGAAGCTTTCTTT. Residues: CASKSEGSGTEAFF.

The chain employs TRBV7-9 and TRBJ1-1, with 8 nucleotides matching TRBD1. The CDR3 runs to 15 residues. With V trimmed by 4 bases and J by 0 bases, 4 bases remained unmatched. Germline CDR1 is SEHNR and CDR2 is FQNEAQ (reference sequence). CDR3 region: CASSYWTGMNTEAFF. The CDR3 DNA reads TGTGCCAGCAGCTATTGGACAGGGATGAACACTGAAGCTTTCTTT.

The rearrangement uses TRBV10-3 and TRBJ1-6, with D perhaps TRBD1 (6 bases). CDR1 is ENHRY and CDR2 is SYGVKD in the germline V gene. V lost 2 bases to trimming and J lost 7 bases, with 9 bases between them. The CDR3 runs to 14 residues. For the CDR3, the DNA is TGTGCCATCAGTGAGCTCCAGGGGAATTCACCCCTCCACTTT. Translating it yields CAISELQGNSPLHF.

In the case of this clone: Other DNA variants within this sample encode the same CDR3. The chain combines TRBV11-2 with TRBJ1-2; 7 nucleotides line up with TRBD1. Trimming cost V 6 bases and J 2 bases; bases outside gene matches: 12. Germline CDR1 is SGHAT and CDR2 is FQNNGV. This CDR3 has 16 amino acids. For the CDR3, the DNA is TGTGCCAGCAGTTCGGACCACAGGGGAGAGAACTATGGCTACACCTTC. Its protein product is CASSSDHRGENYGYTF.

As DNA, the CDR3 is TGTGCCAGCAGCCTCGACAGGGGGTTTTACGAGACCCAGTACTTC. This gives the protein CASSLDRGFYETQYF. The chain carries TRBV7-7 and TRBJ2-5, with 9 positions matching TRBD1. Germline trimming cut 5 bases from V and 5 bases from J; bases unmatched to any gene: 9. This CDR3 spans 15 amino acids. CDR1 and CDR2 from the germline V gene are SSHAT and FNYEAQ (reference sequence).

This chain uses TRBV2 with TRBJ2-3, with TRBD2 matching 10 bases. Germline assignment: CDR1 SNHLY and CDR2 FYNNEI. The length of the CDR3 is 16 residues. Unmatched junction bases numbered 8, after V lost 2 bases and J lost 6 bases. The CDR3 nucleotides read TGTGCCAGCAGTGAATTAGCGGGGGGAGTCAGGGATACGCAGTATTTT. The encoded protein is CASSELAGGVRDTQYF. Drawing the rest from reference TRBV2 and TRBJ2-3, the complete variable domain is EPEVTQTPSHQVTQMGQEVILRCVPISNHLYFYWYRQILGQKVEFLVSFYNNEISEKSEIFDDQFSVERPDGSNFTLKIRSTKLEDSAMYFCASSELAGGVRDTQYFGPGTRLTVL.

This chain joins TRBV7-6 and TRBJ2-1; TRBD1 might be the D (6 bases). The germline V gene encodes CDR1 SGHVS and CDR2 FNYEAQ. V shed 2 bases and J shed 9 bases, with 17 bases lying between them. The CDR3 length is 15 residues. The CDR3 DNA reads as TGTGCCAGCAGCTTATTGACAGGTCCGGGCACTGAGCAGTTCTTC. Translating it yields CASSLLTGPGTEQFF.

This chain joins TRBV13 and TRBJ2-1, with 9 nucleotides matching TRBD2. The CDR3 runs 16 residues. CDR1 is PRHDT, CDR2 FYEKMQ, per germline (reference sequence). The V and J ends lost 4 bases and 2 bases, in that order; junction bases with no gene match: 6. CDR3 DNA: TGTGCCAGCAGCTCTCCTGGCGGGGGGGCCTACAATGAGCAGTTCTTC. This gives the protein CASSSPGGGAYNEQFF.

V gene TRBV5-1 combines with J gene TRBJ2-6; D is undetermined. Germline assignment: CDR1 SGHRS and CDR2 YFSETQ. V was clipped by 4 bases and J by 0 bases, with 17 bases between them. This CDR3 is 18 amino acids long. The CDR3 reads CASSPAAEISSGANVLTF. Here the CDR3 DNA reads TGCGCCAGCAGCCCGGCGGCAGAAATTAGCTCTGGGGCCAACGTCCTGACTTTC.

The genes are TRBV6-1 and TRBJ1-1; D is unclear. V was pared by 0 bases and J by 9 bases, with 11 bases between. The CDR3 is made up of 13 amino acids. Germline CDR1 reads MNHNS; CDR2 reads SASEGT. The CDR3 bases are TGTGCCAGCAGTGAAGCGCTTCTACAGAAAGCTTTCTTT. Protein product: CASSEALLQKAFF.

The genes are TRBV15 and TRBJ2-1; a weak D match, TRBD1 (6 bases). This CDR3 contains 14 residues. The germline CDR1 and CDR2 sequences are LNHNV and YYDKDF (reference sequence). The V and J ends lost 6 bases and 0 bases respectively, with 9 bases between them. The CDR3 protein is CATSQGSSYNEQFF. CDR3 DNA: TGTGCCACCAGTCAGGGGAGCTCCTACAATGAGCAGTTCTTC.

There are a few counts of this clone. The chain joins TRBV5-1 to TRBJ2-1; the match to TRBD1 covers 8 bases. V dropped 4 bases and J dropped 6; count of bases not matched to a gene: 9. The CDR3 is 15 amino acids. Germline V CDR1 and CDR2: SGHRS, YFSETQ. CDR3 DNA sequence: TGCGCCAGCAGCCAAGTCCTTCAGGGGGCCAATGAGCAGTTCTTC. Translation gives CASSQVLQGANEQFF.

CDR3 sequence reads: CSADRLQETQYF. CDR3 DNA: TGCAGCGCCGACAGGCTCCAAGAGACCCAGTACTTC. This rearrangement joins TRBV29-1 to TRBJ2-5, with a weak D call TRBD1 (6 bases). Germline CDR1 reads SQVTM; CDR2 reads ANQGSEA. V lost 7 bases, J lost 1 base, and 10 bases lay in between. CDR3 length equals 12 residues.

The V gene is TRBV7-9, the J gene TRBJ2-7; 7 bases fit TRBD1. CDR3 length: 14 amino acids. Unmatched junction bases numbered 7, after V lost 5 bases and J lost 3 bases. The germline CDR1 and CDR2 sequences are SEHNR and FQNEAQ (reference sequence). The CDR3 nucleotides are TGTGCCAGCAGCCAAGAGACAGGGAGCTACGAGCAGTACTTC. It is translated as CASSQETGSYEQYF.

The chain carries TRBV7-9 and TRBJ1-1; unclear D gene. The CDR3 consists of 13 residues. Per germline, CDR1 SEHNR and CDR2 FQNEAQ (reference sequence). V shed 3 bases and J shed 1 base, with 6 bases lying between them. The chain's CDR3 is CASSFQENTEAFF. The CDR3 DNA reads as TGTGCCAGCAGCTTTCAGGAGAACACTGAAGCTTTCTTT.